Each of the 22 T cell receptor beta chains below was sequenced from the same sample in a study of shared clonotypes between healthy human individuals. The naive CD8 population came from CD45RO-negative cells selected for CCR7, without terminally differentiated effector memory CD45RA+ cells. Assay: immunoSEQ multiplex PCR; the TCRdb copy retains only in-frame clones and omits some. The table has 2 million or so clones, around 96% seen once; the top ten hold about 1.1%. Sequenced sample: naive CD8+ T cells sorted from blood. The receptors come from a man aged 18 to 29 in good health.

The V and J genes are TRBV27 and TRBJ1-2; D is ambiguous. V was shortened by 5 bases and J by 4 bases, with 14 bases between the two germline ends. The CDR3 contains 14 residues. Germline CDR1 is MNHEY and CDR2 is SMNVEV (reference sequence). CDR3 coding DNA: TGTGCCAGCAGTCCGAACTCGGCAGGCTATGGCTACACCTTC. Translation: CASSPNSAGYGYTF.

About this clone: Additional DNA sequences in this sample encode the identical CDR3. CDR3 nucleotides: TGTGCCAGCAGTTACAGACTAGCCTACAATGAGCAGTTCTTC. Translating it yields CASSYRLAYNEQFF. The chain employs TRBV6-5 and TRBJ2-1; tentatively, D is TRBD2 (6 bases). In germline, CDR1 is MNHEY, CDR2 SVGAGI. The CDR3 totals 14 residues. V was clipped by 2 bases and J by 2 bases, with 7 bases between them.

The chain has TRBV6-1 and TRBJ2-7; 8 bases are shared with TRBD1. After removal of 3 bases from V and 4 bases from J, the junction contained 5 bases not matched to a gene. Germline CDR1 and CDR2: MNHNS and SASEGT. The CDR3 sequence is 14 residues long. As DNA, the CDR3 is TGTGCCAGCAGTGAGGGACAGGCAGTATACGAGCAGTACTTC. Its translation is CASSEGQAVYEQYF.

V gene TRBV4-3 combines with J gene TRBJ2-7; tentatively, D is TRBD1 (5 bases). Germline CDR1 LGHNA, CDR2 YSLEER. The ends were cut back, 0 bases at V and 2 bases at J, with 8 bases in the middle. This CDR3 has 14 amino acids. The DNA for the CDR3 is TGCGCCAGCAGCCAAGAACAGGAAGCCTACGAGCAGTACTTC. This translates into CASSQEQEAYEQYF.

The rearrangement links TRBV6-1 to TRBJ1-3, with D tentatively TRBD1 (6 bases). The V end lost 6 bases, the J end lost 0 bases, and 12 bases lay between the germline ends. From germline, CDR1 is MNHNS and CDR2 SASEGT. The CDR3 is 15 residues long. The CDR3 bases are TGTGCCAGCAGCTTATCGACAGGCTCTGGAAACACCATATATTTT. Translated, it gives CASSLSTGSGNTIYF.

The sample holds one count of this clone. Distinct nucleotide sequences in the sample also encode this CDR3. The chain combines TRBV4-3 with TRBJ2-3; possible D gene TRBD2, 5 bases. Per the germline V gene, CDR1 is LGHNA and CDR2 is YSLEER. Trimming removed 3 bases from V and 3 bases from J, with 10 bases in between. The CDR3 length is 14 residues. The CDR3 DNA is TGCGCCAGCAGCCAGGGAGTTGGGACAGATACGCAGTATTTT. It translates to CASSQGVGTDTQYF.

The chain uses TRBV30 and TRBJ2-2; 8 positions agree with TRBD1. CDR3 length equals 16 residues. The germline gives CDR1 GTSNPN, CDR2 SVGIG (reference sequence). J gave up 1 base and V 6 bases, and 10 bases lay outside the gene matches. The CDR3, as DNA: TGTGCCTGCTTTAGTGAGGGACAGGAGAACACCGGGGAGCTGTTTTTT. It yields the protein CACFSEGQENTGELFF.

This chain connects TRBV18 to TRBJ2-1; D call uncertain. The germline CDR1 and CDR2 sequences are KGHSH and LQKENI. The CDR3 spans 16 residues. Trimming took 2 bases from V and 0 from J, leaving 11 bases between them. The CDR3 bases are TGTGCCAGCTCACCAGAGGACCTTACCTCCTACAATGAGCAGTTCTTC. This sequence encodes CASSPEDLTSYNEQFF.

Written as DNA, the CDR3 is TGTGCCAGCAGCGTAGGTAAGCGGGAGGTTTACAATGAGCAGTTCTTC. Protein product: CASSVGKREVYNEQFF. The rearrangement uses TRBV9 and TRBJ2-1, with TRBD2 matching over 9 bases. V dropped 0 bases and J dropped 4; count of bases not matched to a gene: 5. Germline V gene sequence: CDR1 SGDLS, CDR2 YYNGEE. This CDR3 spans 16 amino acids.

Notes on this clone: Other DNA sequences from this sample encode an identical CDR3 as well. CDR3 nucleotide sequence: TGTGCCAGCAGCCCCGACAGATCCTACGAGCAGTACTTC. This sequence encodes CASSPDRSYEQYF. The chain links TRBV6-6 to TRBJ2-7; D perhaps matches TRBD1 (5 bases). The CDR3 has 13 amino acids. V was clipped by 6 bases and J by 1 base, with 10 bases between them. Germline assignment: CDR1 MNHNY and CDR2 SVGAGI (reference sequence).

V gene TRBV30 combines with J gene TRBJ2-3, with D unclear. CDR1 and CDR2 (germline): GTSNPN, SVGIG (reference sequence). The V gene lost 1 base and the J gene lost 5 bases, with 7 bases spanning the gap. CDR3 length: 12 amino acids. CDR3 sequence reads: CAWSGRGDTQYF. DNA of the CDR3: TGTGCCTGGAGTGGACGTGGAGATACGCAGTATTTT.

The chain carries TRBV6-5 and TRBJ1-6; 7 bases align to TRBD1. V lost 6 bases and J lost 6; bases outside the gene matches: 8. CDR3 length: 15 amino acids. Germline CDR1 is MNHEY and CDR2 is SVGAGI. The DNA for the CDR3 is TGTGCCAGCAGATTGACAGGGTCCGGTAATTCACCCCTCCACTTT. This codes for CASRLTGSGNSPLHF.

The V call is TRBV6-1, the J call TRBJ2-2, with TRBD2 as a possible D gene (5 bases). Between the trimmed V and J ends, which lost 7 bases and 2 bases, there was a span of 14 bases. The CDR3 has 15 residues. CDR1 and CDR2 from the germline V gene are MNHNS and SASEGT. For the CDR3, the DNA is TGTGCCAGCAAGGGCCTAACGGGAAACACCGGGGAGCTGTTTTTT. It specifies CASKGLTGNTGELFF.

This CDR3 reads CASGRDWDRGPDNEQFF. For the CDR3, the DNA is TGTGCCAGCGGCAGGGACTGGGACAGGGGGCCCGACAATGAGCAGTTCTTC. The chain uses TRBV7-9 and TRBJ2-1; 12 bases match TRBD1. There are 17 residues in the CDR3. Germline V gene data show CDR1 as SEHNR and CDR2 as FQNEAQ (reference sequence). Losses at the gene ends were 8 bases for V and 5 bases for J; bases not matched to a gene: 13.

This chain connects TRBV7-2 to TRBJ2-7, with 10 bases matching TRBD1. CDR1 is SGHTA and CDR2 is FQGNSA in the germline V gene. CDR3 size: 13 residues. V shed 4 bases and J 6 bases; nucleotides not matched to a gene: 3. CDR3 loop: CASSWDRGFEQYF. The CDR3 region has the DNA TGTGCCAGCAGCTGGGACAGGGGATTCGAGCAGTACTTC.

The chain couples TRBV7-9 to TRBJ2-2, with 13 nucleotides matching TRBD2. CDR1 SEHNR and CDR2 FQNEAQ come from the germline V gene (reference sequence). The CDR3 length is 16 residues. With 11 bases clipped from V and 3 bases from J, the junction kept 9 bases outside the gene matches. The CDR3 sequence: CAWIGGLAGYTGELFF. CDR3 in DNA: TGTGCCTGGATTGGGGGACTAGCGGGATACACCGGGGAGCTGTTTTTT.

Points on this clone: This may be a read error: a much more frequent sequence differs by one nucleotide. The V gene is TRBV5-5, the J gene TRBJ2-7; no clear D gene. The germline V gene has CDR1 SGHKS and CDR2 YYEKEE (reference sequence). The CDR3 covers 11 residues. The CDR3 DNA sequence: TGTGCCAGCACCTTGGGGTACGAGCAGTACTTC. This sequence encodes CASTLGYEQYF.

The rearrangement joins TRBV30 to TRBJ2-1; D might be TRBD1 (6 bases). The CDR3 length is 12 residues. V was cut by 3 bases and J by 9 bases, with 12 bases left in between. Per the germline V gene, CDR1 is GTSNPN and CDR2 is SVGIG (reference sequence). The CDR3 reads CAWSHTGTEQFF. Here the CDR3 DNA reads TGTGCCTGGAGCCATACAGGGACTGAGCAGTTCTTC.

The chain has TRBV10-2 and TRBJ2-5, with 7 bases matching TRBD1. The CDR3 runs to 17 residues. J gave up 1 base and V 0 bases, and 8 bases lay outside the gene matches. The germline CDR1 and CDR2 sequences are WSHSY and SAAADI. DNA for the CDR3: TGCGCCAGCAGTGAGTCGCCCCCTGGGACAGCCCAAGAGACCCAGTACTTC. This codes for CASSESPPGTAQETQYF.

The chain is built from TRBV19 and TRBJ2-4; D remains unclear. The ends were cut back, 5 bases at V and 1 base at J, with 12 bases in the middle. CDR1 is LNHDA and CDR2 is SQIVND in the germline V gene (reference sequence). This CDR3 is 15 amino acids long. This CDR3 reads CASSRDERAKNIQYF. CDR3 coding DNA: TGTGCCAGTAGTCGCGATGAGAGGGCCAAAAACATTCAGTACTTC.

V and J are TRBV29-1 and TRBJ2-2, with TRBD2 as a possible D gene (6 bases). The germline V gene has CDR1 SQVTM and CDR2 ANQGSEA. This CDR3 has 13 amino acids. Trimming removed 5 bases at V and 1 base at J, with 8 bases between. CDR3 amino acids: CSVRLVNTGELFF. CDR3 DNA: TGCAGCGTTCGACTAGTGAACACCGGGGAGCTGTTTTTT.

The chain has TRBV11-2 and TRBJ1-4; no firm D call. Germline V gene lookup returns CDR1 SGHAT and CDR2 FQNNGV. V was pared by 3 bases and J by 6 bases, with 17 bases between. There are 16 residues in the CDR3. The CDR3 DNA is TGTGCCAGCAGCTTTTCATTGGGCGAAGCGGATGAAAAACTGTTTTTT. Translation gives CASSFSLGEADEKLFF. Complete variable domain (other parts from reference TRBV11-2 and TRBJ1-4): EAGVAQSPRYKIIEKRQSVAFWCNPISGHATLYWYQQILGQGPKLLIQFQNNGVVDDSQLPKDRFSAERLKGVDSTLKIQPAKLEDSAVYLCASSFSLGEADEKLFFGSGTQLSVL.